Listed here are 10 T cell receptor beta chains from one sample, sequenced in a study of cytomegalovirus exposure and HLA in healthy donors. With 60 Vbeta and 13 Jbeta primers, the PCR was carried out. The data were produced by immunoSEQ multiplex PCR, yet TCRdb's version contains in-frame clones alone and is incomplete. The sample holds some 150,000 clones, roughly 82% seen once. Sample: PBMCs. The origin of the receptors is a male donor in good health and CMV-seronegative.

The V call is TRBV4-2, the J call TRBJ1-2; D not resolved. Germline-derived CDR1 and CDR2 are LGHNA and YNFKEQ. V dropped 0 bases and J dropped 0 bases, with 8 bases sitting between them. The CDR3 has 15 amino acids. CDR3 in DNA: TGTGCCAGCAGCCAAGAGGAGTTTCCTAACTATGGCTACACCTTC. As protein: CASSQEEFPNYGYTF.

The chain recombines TRBV7-2 with TRBJ1-2, with unresolved D. Germline V lookup: CDR1 SGHTA, CDR2 FQGNSA. Trimming took 5 bases from V and 5 from J, leaving 18 bases between them. This CDR3 has 15 residues. CDR3: CASSPQWQNPYGYTF. For the CDR3, the DNA is TGTGCCAGCAGCCCGCAGTGGCAGAACCCTTATGGCTACACCTTC.

The rearrangement joins TRBV7-9 to TRBJ1-4, with 7 bases fitting TRBD1. Losses at the gene ends were 4 bases for V and 8 bases for J; bases not matched to a gene: 4. The CDR3 length is 13 residues. CDR1 is SEHNR, CDR2 FQNEAQ, per germline (reference sequence). This chain's CDR3 is CASSSWDSEKLFF. The CDR3 DNA sequence: TGTGCCAGCAGCTCCTGGGACAGCGAAAAACTGTTTTTT. The full variable domain, rest sourced from reference TRBV7-9 and TRBJ1-4, is DTGVSQNPRHKITKRGQNVTFRCDPISEHNRLYWYRQTLGQGPEFLTYFQNEAQLEKSRLLSDRFSAERPKGSFSTLEIQRTEQGDSAMYLCASSSWDSEKLFFGSGTQLSVL.

This chain joins TRBV19 and TRBJ2-7; D may be TRBD1 (5 bases). Germline loops: CDR1 LNHDA, CDR2 SQIVND (reference sequence). The CDR3 covers 13 residues. The V end lost 5 bases, the J end lost 4 bases, and 12 bases lay between the germline ends. CDR3 coding DNA: TGTGCCAGTAGTCTGGACACCTCTTACGAGCAGTACTTC. Encoded protein: CASSLDTSYEQYF.

The CDR3 region is CASSLGQAIQETQYF. The DNA for the CDR3 is TGTGCCAGCAGCTTGGGACAGGCAATCCAAGAGACCCAGTACTTC. The chain recombines TRBV7-7 with TRBJ2-5; the match to TRBD1 covers 8 bases. Germline CDR1 and CDR2: SSHAT and FNYEAQ (reference sequence). The CDR3 has 15 residues. V was pared by 3 bases and J by 1 base, with 4 bases of the junction left unmatched.

The DNA for the CDR3 is TGTGCCAGCAGTGAATCGGACGAGCAGTACTTC. The encoded protein is CASSESDEQYF. The rearrangement links TRBV6-1 to TRBJ2-7; D is unresolved. The CDR3 has 11 amino acids. Germline CDR1 reads MNHNS; CDR2 reads SASEGT. Trimming shortened V by 2 bases and J by 5 bases, and 4 bases separated the two germline ends.

In its sample, this clone was seen a few times. The gene calls are TRBV5-1 and TRBJ1-2; TRBD1 matches at 10 bases. Germline V gives CDR1 SGHRS, CDR2 YFSETQ. This CDR3 is built from 16 residues. The V gene end was trimmed by 3 bases and the J gene end by 4 bases; junction bases not matched to a gene: 9. In DNA form, the CDR3 reads TGCGCCAGCAGCTGGGGACAGGGGATTCGGAGCTATGGCTACACCTTC. It yields the protein CASSWGQGIRSYGYTF.

V gene TRBV7-2 combines with J gene TRBJ2-7, with 9 bases aligning to TRBD2. This CDR3 comprises 15 residues. Trimming at V came to 3 bases and at J to 2 bases, leaving 5 bases not matched to a gene. In germline, CDR1 is SGHTA, CDR2 FQGNSA. CDR3 sequence: CASSLGLAGTYEQYF. For the CDR3, the DNA is TGTGCCAGCAGCTTGGGCCTAGCGGGGACCTACGAGCAGTACTTC.

The chain is built from TRBV2 and TRBJ1-2; D is unresolved. V was cut by 3 bases and J by 3 bases, with 5 bases left in between. The CDR3 sequence is 12 residues long. Germline V gives CDR1 SNHLY, CDR2 FYNNEI. The CDR3 is CASSESDYGYTF. In DNA, the CDR3 is TGTGCCAGCAGTGAGTCAGACTATGGCTACACCTTC.

CDR3: CASSPYGRESNGYTGELFF. For the CDR3, the DNA is TGTGCCAGTAGTCCCTATGGGCGGGAGAGTAATGGGTACACCGGGGAGCTGTTTTTT. This chain joins TRBV19 and TRBJ2-2; 7 nucleotides agree with TRBD2. J gave up 3 bases and V 5 bases, and 18 bases lay outside the gene matches. The CDR3 is 19 residues long. Germline V gene sequence: CDR1 LNHDA, CDR2 SQIVND (reference sequence).